Listed below are T cell receptor beta chains from one sample, sequenced in a study of radiotherapy plus CTLA-4 blockade in lung cancer. This table comes from immunoSEQ multiplex PCR, and its TCRdb copy is limited to in-frame clones, with some not included. Of approximately 47,000 clones listed, 82% are singletons. The sequenced sample was peripheral blood, obtained from a patient treated with radiotherapy plus ipilimumab. All receptors derive from a human donor with non-small cell lung cancer who had stable disease on radiotherapy plus ipilimumab. CDR3s include the opening cysteine and the closing phenylalanine or tryptophan.

V gene	J gene	CDR3 protein
TRBV19	TRBJ1-2	CASSIGGTYGYTF
TRBV18	TRBJ1-5	CASSPNQVDNQPQHF
TRBV4-1	TRBJ1-5	CASSQDGGLGNQPQHF
TRBV9	TRBJ2-3	CASSGRTSGSTDTQYF
TRBV7-3	TRBJ2-3	CASSSLGGVRGGTDTQYF
TRBV27	TRBJ2-3	CASRPRSGVRTDTQYF
TRBV7-9	TRBJ2-7	CASSLGGLSYEQYF
TRBV4-1	TRBJ2-7	CASSQGGGASDYEQYF
TRBV5-1	TRBJ1-2	CASSLAESNNDGYTF
TRBV4-3	TRBJ2-1	CASSRGTSGYNEQFF
TRBV6-1	TRBJ1-2	CASISENYGYTF
TRBV30	TRBJ1-2	CAWSVSSDGYTF
TRBV4-3	TRBJ1-2	CASSQDSAGGIGGYTF
TRBV5-1	TRBJ2-1	CASRRGGRADNEQFF
TRBV14	TRBJ2-5	CASYNNRTSGGETQYF
TRBV28	TRBJ2-3	CASSYQGTDTQYF
TRBV6-6	TRBJ2-7	CASSYSEGTYEQYF
TRBV7-2	TRBJ2-5	CASSPMLGAAQETQYF
TRBV28	TRBJ2-2	CASTFGTGELFF
TRBV7-8	TRBJ1-2	CASSLAGDSGYTF
TRBV4-3	TRBJ2-2	CASSQEQGRNTGELFF
TRBV5-1	TRBJ2-1	CASSLALSRLNNEQFF
TRBV5-1	TRBJ2-7	CASSIRDSREQYF
TRBV5-6	TRBJ2-2	CASSLVEPLWDSGELFF
TRBV7-2	TRBJ2-7	CASSTAGGLEQYF
TRBV11-1	TRBJ2-5	CASSLIGLAGTQETQYF
TRBV11-2	TRBJ2-2	CASSDPGGTNTGELFF
TRBV6-4	TRBJ2-5	CASSDSAGPLGTQYF
TRBV5-6	TRBJ2-3	CASSSDRGRADTQYF
TRBV7-2	TRBJ2-7	CASSLSGGEQYF
TRBV10-1	TRBJ2-7	CASSAGRNEQYF
TRBV19	TRBJ2-2	CASSLEGSGELFF
TRBV7-2	TRBJ2-5	CASSPARGLETQYF
TRBV7-3	TRBJ1-2	CASSLEQGRGGYTF
TRBV11-2	TRBJ2-7	CASSSLKLAGGYEQYF
TRBV10-1	TRBJ2-7	CARRGPTSYEQYF
TRBV4-3	TRBJ1-4	CASSQGTGANEKLFF
TRBV29-1	TRBJ2-7	CSVGTGGSYEQYF
TRBV7-2	TRBJ2-3	CASSLGGRGSDTQYF
TRBV9	TRBJ2-7	CASSVEKGGSYEQYF
TRBV7-8	TRBJ1-5	CASSLGPAGGGQPQHF
TRBV7-6	TRBJ2-2	CASSSPLAGRNTGELFF
TRBV28	TRBJ2-7	CASSSPGQGTYEQYF
TRBV4-1	TRBJ2-7	CASSLRLAGGHEQYF
TRBV19	TRBJ2-7	CASSIATSGTYEQYF
TRBV28	TRBJ1-1	CASSPGGGVLNTEAFF
TRBV18	TRBJ1-5	CASSPPAGGFGQPQHF
TRBV5-6	TRBJ2-7	CASSLGRVHEQYF
TRBV7-8	TRBJ2-1	CASSLAGGGKEQFF
TRBV7-2	TRBJ2-7	CASSFSDIYEQYF
TRBV7-8	TRBJ1-2	CASSSQDRSYGYTF
TRBV2	TRBJ2-1	CASSGFTNEQFF
TRBV5-8	TRBJ1-6	CASSLSGTHNSPLHF
TRBV28	TRBJ2-1	CASLTPRPLGLSYNEQFF
TRBV7-8	TRBJ2-5	CASTGEGPRGAQYF
TRBV6-5	TRBJ2-5	CASVPAGGNQETQYF
TRBV5-4	TRBJ1-1	CASSTSRAGGRTEAFF